Listed below are T cell receptor beta chains from one sample, sequenced in a study of blood T cell repertoires in COVID-19. Here immunoSEQ multiplex PCR was the method, and the copy in TCRdb shows in-frame clones only, minus some. The sample shows over 400,000 clones, 75% to 90% of them seen only once. What was sequenced was peripheral blood. The source is a woman in her twenties or thirties with active or convalescent COVID-19. The CDR3 runs from the conserved cysteine through the conserved F or W. Fields, in order: clone size, J gene, V gene, D gene, CDR3 DNA, CDR3 protein. A D gene is named only where the DNA matches it firmly. Size is omitted from some rows. Given values are once, few, many or a class for expanded clones.

once | TRBJ1-1 | TRBV5-4 | TRBD1 | TGTGCCAGCAGCAAGGACAGGGCTGCTGAAGCTTTCTTT | CASSKDRAAEAFF
. | TRBJ1-2 | TRBV19 | TRBD1 | TGTGCCAGTAGTCTAGCGGGGGGGGACAGGGGACGAAACACCTTC | CASSLAGGDRGRNTF
. | TRBJ2-3 | TRBV5-4 | . | TGTGCCAGCAGCTCTTGGACTACAGATACGCAGTATTTT | CASSSWTTDTQYF
once | TRBJ2-3 | TRBV30 | TRBD2 | TGTGCCTGGACATTGTCGGCGGGAGGAGATACGCAGTATTTT | CAWTLSAGGDTQYF
. | TRBJ1-4 | TRBV27 | TRBD1 | TGTGCCAGCAGTCCAAGACAGGGCATCTGGAATGAAAAACTGTTTTTT | CASSPRQGIWNEKLFF
. | TRBJ1-2 | TRBV19 | TRBD1 | TGTGCCAGTAGTCCAGGGGGCCATGGCTACACCTTC | CASSPGGHGYTF
. | TRBJ1-4 | TRBV6-5 | TRBD1 | TGTGCCAGCAGGACAGGGAGGACTAATGAAAAACTGTTTTTT | CASRTGRTNEKLFF
. | TRBJ1-2 | TRBV19 | TRBD1 | TGTGCCAGTGCGGACAGGGCCAACTATGGCTACACCTTC | CASADRANYGYTF
. | TRBJ2-5 | TRBV30 | TRBD1 | TGTGCCTGGAGTACAGGGGGATGGTACCAAGAGACCCAGTACTTC | CAWSTGGWYQETQYF
. | TRBJ2-1 | TRBV28 | TRBD2 | TGTGCCAGCAGGTTCACTAGCGGGATCAATGAGCAGTTCTTC | CASRFTSGINEQFF
many | TRBJ1-4 | TRBV25-1 | . | TGTGCCAGCAGTGAAATCGAAGGAGGTGAAAAACTGTTTTTT | CASSEIEGGEKLFF
. | TRBJ2-1 | TRBV7-9 | . | TGTGCCAGCACCCCTGGCGGCCCGCTAGCAAGGAATGAGCAGTTCTTC | CASTPGGPLARNEQFF
few | TRBJ2-3 | TRBV18 | TRBD1 | TGTGCCAGCTCCCGTTATGGGACAGGGAGTGAGGATACGCAGTATTTT | CASSRYGTGSEDTQYF
. | TRBJ1-3 | TRBV6-5 | TRBD1 | TGTGCCAGCAGTTCCGGACAGGGAGGAAACACCATATATTTT | CASSSGQGGNTIYF
few | TRBJ1-2 | TRBV7-8 | . | TGTGCCGTTCTGACTGTCTATGGCTACACCTTC | CAVLTVYGYTF
. | TRBJ1-1 | TRBV7-6 | . | TGTGCCAGCAGCCCCAAAGCAACGGGGATGGGGTGGAACACTGAAGCTTTCTTT | CASSPKATGMGWNTEAFF
. | TRBJ2-7 | TRBV4-2 | . | TGTGCCAGCAGCCAAGATCTAGGAGGGTCCGTCTACGAGCAGTACTTC | CASSQDLGGSVYEQYF
. | TRBJ2-2 | TRBV3-1/TRBV3-2 | . | TGTGCCAGCAGCCAAGATCGGGTGGGTCACTATACCGGGGAGCTGTTTTTT | CASSQDRVGHYTGELFF
. | TRBJ2-2 | TRBV2 | . | TGTGCCAGCAGTGAGGAGGGCTCGAACACCGGGGAGCTGTTTTTT | CASSEEGSNTGELFF
. | TRBJ2-1 | TRBV29-1 | . | TGCACCTCTAGCGATTCCTCCAATGAGCAGTTCTTC | CTSSDSSNEQFF
. | TRBJ2-1 | TRBV27 | . | TGTGCCAGCAGCCCAAGCCAGGCCACCTACAATGAGCAGTTCTTC | CASSPSQATYNEQFF
. | TRBJ1-1 | TRBV6-5 | . | TGTGCCAGCAGTTACTCAGGGACTTCTTTCGCTTTCTTT | CASSYSGTSFAFF
. | TRBJ2-5 | TRBV12-3/TRBV12-4 | . | TGTGCCAGCAGTTTGTCGCAGAAAGAGACCCAGTACTTC | CASSLSQKETQYF